A selection of T cell receptor beta chains follows, all from one sample in a study of blood T cell repertoires in COVID-19. TCRdb keeps only in-frame clones here, not all; method: immunoSEQ multiplex PCR. The table has thousands of clones, 88% seen once. Source material: peripheral blood. Every receptor here comes from a human donor in a cohort sampled during active COVID-19. Each CDR3 is given with its conserved first and last residue. Fields, in order: CDR3 DNA, CDR3 protein, J gene, V gene, clone size, D gene. D genes are given only for firm matches. Where a row states a size, it is once, few, many or the class of an expanded clone; other rows omit it.

TGCGCCAGCAGCCAAGATCCGGGCTGGGGGGATGGCTACACCTTC	CASSQDPGWGDGYTF	TRBJ1-2	TRBV4-1	NA	NA
TGTGCCAGCAGCTTGTTGCGTAGCTCCTACAATGAGCAGTTCTTC	CASSLLRSSYNEQFF	TRBJ2-1	TRBV5-5	NA	NA
TGTGCCAGTAGTACCCCGACAGGGAACACTGAAGCTTTCTTT	CASSTPTGNTEAFF	TRBJ1-1	TRBV19	NA	NA
TGTGCCAGCAGCCCCGGGACTAGCGTGGTCGGGGAGCTGTTTTTT	CASSPGTSVVGELFF	TRBJ2-2	TRBV6-5	NA	TRBD2
TGCGCCAGCAGCCATCCGGACAGGGCATACAATGAGCAGTTCTTC	CASSHPDRAYNEQFF	TRBJ2-1	TRBV4-1	once	TRBD1
TGTGCCAGCAGCCCGCGGGGACAGGGGTATTACAATGAGCAGTTCTTC	CASSPRGQGYYNEQFF	TRBJ2-1	TRBV7-8	NA	TRBD1
TGTGCCAGCAGTCGGGATACCGGCACAGATACGCAGTATTTT	CASSRDTGTDTQYF	TRBJ2-3	TRBV6-4	NA	NA
TGTGCCAGCCAACTAGCGCCGGGCAATGAGCAGTTCTTC	CASQLAPGNEQFF	TRBJ2-1	TRBV27	NA	TRBD2
TGTGCCAGCAGCTTTGTGGGCGGGAGCACAGATACGCAGTATTTT	CASSFVGGSTDTQYF	TRBJ2-3	TRBV13	NA	NA
TGTGCCAGCAGTGAACCCCCGAGGCCCGGGACAGTTACAGATACGCAGTATTTT	CASSEPPRPGTVTDTQYF	TRBJ2-3	TRBV6-1	NA	TRBD1
TGTGCCAGCAAACGGACAGGGGGGGTACCTTATAGCGGGCAGCCCCAGCATTTT	CASKRTGGVPYSGQPQHF	TRBJ1-5	TRBV21-1	NA	NA
TGTGCCACCAGCATCTCTTTTGATGGGACAGGGGCCTCAGGGGCCAACGTCCTGACTTTC	CATSISFDGTGASGANVLTF	TRBJ2-6	TRBV6-6	few	TRBD1
TGTGCCAGCAGTGAGCCGGGACTAGCGGAAAGTACGCAGTATTTT	CASSEPGLAESTQYF	TRBJ2-3	TRBV28	NA	TRBD2
TGTGCCAGCAGCACCCAGGGGAACACTGAAGCTTTCTTT	CASSTQGNTEAFF	TRBJ1-1	TRBV7-9	NA	NA
TGTGCCATCAGTGATGAGGTTAGCTACGAGCAGTACTTC	CAISDEVSYEQYF	TRBJ2-7	TRBV10-3	NA	NA
TGCAGCGCCCCCGGGACTAGCGGGGCCTCGAACAATGAGCAGTTCTTC	CSAPGTSGASNNEQFF	TRBJ2-1	TRBV29-1	NA	TRBD2
TGCGCCAGCAGCGAGGGACTAGCGGGAGTGTACACCGGGGAGCTGTTTTTT	CASSEGLAGVYTGELFF	TRBJ2-2	TRBV5-1	NA	TRBD2
TGTGCCTCAGCACCTCCGGGTCGCGGGGCCCAGTACTTC	CASAPPGRGAQYF	TRBJ2-5	TRBV30	NA	NA
TGTGCCAGCAGCTTAGGACAGGGGACCGGGGAGCTGTTTTTT	CASSLGQGTGELFF	TRBJ2-2	TRBV11-2	NA	TRBD1
TGTGCCATCAGTGGAAACAGGGGTCCTAATGAAAAACTGTTTTTT	CAISGNRGPNEKLFF	TRBJ1-4	TRBV10-3	once	TRBD1
TGTGCCAGCACCCCAGGTAGCGGGAGGGTTGGCAATGAGCAGTTCTTC	CASTPGSGRVGNEQFF	TRBJ2-1	TRBV27	NA	TRBD2
TGTGCCAGCAGCTCCCAGCGGGAGTGGGGCACCGGGGAGCTGTTTTTT	CASSSQREWGTGELFF	TRBJ2-2	TRBV7-9	NA	TRBD2
TGCGCCAGCAGTGAGTCGTCTAATACCTACGAGCAGTACTTC	CASSESSNTYEQYF	TRBJ2-7	TRBV10-1	NA	NA
TGTGCCACCAGTGACCGACAGGGAGGAAACTATGGCTACACCTTC	CATSDRQGGNYGYTF	TRBJ1-2	TRBV24-1	NA	TRBD1
TGTGCCAGCAGCAGGGGACCGGGACAGGGGGCGATGACCGGGGAGCTGTTTTTT	CASSRGPGQGAMTGELFF	TRBJ2-2	TRBV5-4	NA	TRBD1
TGTGCCAGCAGCCAGGCACAGGGGGCATGGAATGAGCAGTTCTTC	CASSQAQGAWNEQFF	TRBJ2-1	TRBV14	NA	TRBD1
TGTGCCAGCAGCGCGCGACTAGAATCCTACGAGCAGTACTTC	CASSARLESYEQYF	TRBJ2-7	TRBV9	NA	NA
TGCGCCAGCAGCAATCCAGGGGGCCATAATTCACCCCTCCACTTT	CASSNPGGHNSPLHF	TRBJ1-6	TRBV5-1	NA	TRBD1
TGTGCCACCAGCACCTCCAGGGGCTACTACGAGCAGTACTTC	CATSTSRGYYEQYF	TRBJ2-7	TRBV15	once	NA
TGTGCCAGCAGCTCGGTCGACAGGGGACCGTACTACAATGAGCAGTTCTTC	CASSSVDRGPYYNEQFF	TRBJ2-1	TRBV7-9	NA	TRBD1
TGTGCCACCAGTGATTCCACCGGGACAGCTGCCGGGGAGCTGTTTTTT	CATSDSTGTAAGELFF	TRBJ2-2	TRBV24-1	NA	TRBD1
TGTGCCAGCAGCGCCTCGGGACTAGCGTCGGACACCGGGGAGCTGTTTTTT	CASSASGLASDTGELFF	TRBJ2-2	TRBV13	NA	TRBD2
TGTGCCATAACGGGGCCGACTCCCCAGCGGGAGTTCGGGGAGCTGTTTTTT	CAITGPTPQREFGELFF	TRBJ2-2	TRBV24-1	NA	TRBD2
TGTGCCAGCAGTTTACGCGTGCCTAACACCGGGGAGCTGTTTTTT	CASSLRVPNTGELFF	TRBJ2-2	TRBV28	NA	NA
TGTGCCAGTAGTTCCAGGGGAGCAACTAATGAAAAACTGTTTTTT	CASSSRGATNEKLFF	TRBJ1-4	TRBV19	once	NA
TGTGCCAGCTCACCACTTGCACAGTCGAACACTGAAGCTTTCTTT	CASSPLAQSNTEAFF	TRBJ1-1	TRBV18	NA	NA
TGTGCCTGGAGTGTCCAGGGACTCCACGAGCAGTACTTC	CAWSVQGLHEQYF	TRBJ2-7	TRBV30	NA	NA
TGTGCCAGCAGTCTCCTCCGCACTGGAAGCGGGGGTTCCTACGAGCAGTACTTC	CASSLLRTGSGGSYEQYF	TRBJ2-7	TRBV27	NA	TRBD2
TGTGCCAGTAGCTCACGGGGGGCGTATAGCAATCAGCCCCAGCATTTT	CASSSRGAYSNQPQHF	TRBJ1-5	TRBV19	NA	NA
TGTGCCAGCAGCTCTGCCCCCGGGACAGGGTCGGGCATTCAGTACTTC	CASSSAPGTGSGIQYF	TRBJ2-4	TRBV28	NA	TRBD1